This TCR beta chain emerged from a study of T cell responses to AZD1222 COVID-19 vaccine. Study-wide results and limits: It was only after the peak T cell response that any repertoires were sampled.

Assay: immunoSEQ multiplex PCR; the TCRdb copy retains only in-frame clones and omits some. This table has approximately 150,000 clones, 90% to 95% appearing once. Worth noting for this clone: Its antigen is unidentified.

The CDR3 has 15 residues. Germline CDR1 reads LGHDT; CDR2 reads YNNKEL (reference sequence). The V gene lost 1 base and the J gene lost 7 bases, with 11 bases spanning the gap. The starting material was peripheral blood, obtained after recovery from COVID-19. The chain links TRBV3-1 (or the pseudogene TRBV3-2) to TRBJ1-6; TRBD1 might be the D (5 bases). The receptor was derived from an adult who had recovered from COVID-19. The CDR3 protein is CASSQAGRGNSPLHF. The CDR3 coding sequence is TGTGCCAGCAGCCAAGCCGGACGGGGGAATTCACCCCTCCACTTT.